Each of the 8 T cell receptor beta chains below was sequenced from the same sample in a study of blood T cell repertoires in COVID-19. Method: immunoSEQ multiplex PCR; TCRdb's copy keeps in-frame clones and lacks some. Among approximately 300,000 clones listed, around 92% were seen once. The sequencing input was peripheral blood. These receptors all stem from a woman under 40 with COVID-19, enrolled during active disease.

The V and J genes are TRBV5-1 and TRBJ1-5; possible D gene TRBD1, 6 bases. V lost 0 bases and J lost 7, with 8 bases in between. Looked up from germline, CDR1 is SGHRS and CDR2 is YFSETQ. The CDR3 runs 13 residues. In nucleotides, the CDR3 is TGCGCCAGCAGCTTGGAAGGGACACAGCCCCAGCATTTT. As protein: CASSLEGTQPQHF.

This rearrangement joins TRBV6-1 to TRBJ2-1, with D perhaps matching TRBD2 (5 bases). Trimming left V 3 bases short and J 5 bases short, with 14 bases between. Germline values: CDR1 MNHNS, CDR2 SASEGT. This CDR3 region has 15 residues. CDR3 in amino acids: CASSDHWTANNEQFF. CDR3 in DNA: TGTGCCAGCAGTGATCACTGGACTGCCAACAATGAGCAGTTCTTC.

As regards this clone: Within the sample, other DNA sequences also encode this same CDR3. The rearrangement joins TRBV9 to TRBJ1-1; 7 bases map to TRBD1. The ends lost 0 bases at V and 3 bases at J; junction bases unmatched: 5. From germline, CDR1 is SGDLS and CDR2 YYNGEE. The CDR3 contains 15 residues. The CDR3 sequence: CASSVEGRGYTEAFF. CDR3 coding DNA: TGTGCCAGCAGCGTAGAAGGCAGGGGGTACACTGAAGCTTTCTTT.

This clone was found once. The chain carries TRBV24-1 and TRBJ1-2, with D maybe TRBD1 (6 bases). The CDR3 extends over 14 amino acids. The V gene's germline CDR1 is KGHDR and CDR2 SFDVKD. The germline V and J ends were trimmed by 4 bases and 4 bases, with 12 bases remaining between them. The CDR3 loop reads CATSDPGHRYGYTF. The CDR3, as DNA: TGTGCCACCAGTGACCCGGGACACCGCTATGGCTACACCTTC.

J is TRBJ1-4 and V is TRBV6-4, with no clear D. Germline-derived CDR1 and CDR2 are MRHNA and SNTAGT. Trimming shortened V by 3 bases and J by 8 bases, and 10 bases separated the two germline ends. CDR3 length: 13 amino acids. This CDR3 reads CASSETENEKLFF. CDR3 in DNA: TGTGCCAGCAGTGAAACAGAGAACGAAAAACTGTTTTTT.

This clone appeared a single time. This sequence joins TRBV19 and TRBJ1-5, with 9 nucleotides matching TRBD1. The ends lost 3 bases at V and 1 base at J; junction bases unmatched: 4. The CDR3 is 16 amino acids. Germline-derived CDR1 and CDR2 are LNHDA and SQIVND (reference sequence). CDR3 in amino acids: CASSIGTGRSNQPQHF. In DNA form, the CDR3 reads TGTGCCAGTAGTATTGGGACAGGGCGCAGCAATCAGCCCCAGCATTTT.

This clone was seen a few times. The chain uses TRBV27 and TRBJ1-2, with D maybe TRBD1 (6 bases). The CDR3 extends over 16 amino acids. CDR1 is MNHEY and CDR2 is SMNVEV in the germline V gene (reference sequence). The V end lost 4 bases, the J end lost 1 base, and 16 bases lay between the germline ends. The CDR3 here is CASSSSTGQVNYGYTF. DNA of the CDR3: TGTGCCAGCAGTTCCTCGACAGGTCAGGTTAACTATGGCTACACCTTC.

The chain carries TRBV6-5 and TRBJ1-4; D not resolved. V was pared by 8 bases and J by 8 bases, with 15 bases between. The CDR3 consists of 13 residues. CDR1 and CDR2 from the germline V gene are MNHEY and SVGAGI. The CDR3 DNA reads as TGTGCCAGCCGAGGGTCGCGCGTAGAAAAACTGTTTTTT. This encodes CASRGSRVEKLFF.